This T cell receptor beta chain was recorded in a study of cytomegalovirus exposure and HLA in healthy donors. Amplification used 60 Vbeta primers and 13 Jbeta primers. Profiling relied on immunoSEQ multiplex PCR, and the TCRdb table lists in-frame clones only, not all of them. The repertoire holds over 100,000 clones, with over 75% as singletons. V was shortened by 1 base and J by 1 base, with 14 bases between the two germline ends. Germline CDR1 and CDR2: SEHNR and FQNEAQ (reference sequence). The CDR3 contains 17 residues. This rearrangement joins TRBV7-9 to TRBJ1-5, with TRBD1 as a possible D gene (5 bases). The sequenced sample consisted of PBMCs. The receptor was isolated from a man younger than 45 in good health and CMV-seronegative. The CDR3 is CASSLVEGMGSNQPQHF. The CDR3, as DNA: TGTGCCAGCAGCTTAGTGGAGGGGATGGGGAGCAATCAGCCCCAGCATTTT.